This T cell receptor beta chain is from a study of tumor-infiltrating lymphocytes in localized non-small cell lung cancer. Generated by immunoSEQ multiplex PCR, the TCRdb table keeps only in-frame clones and is missing some. The sample has some 15,000 clones; around 81% are singletons. The ends were cut back, 2 bases at V and 12 bases at J, with 11 bases in the middle. The CDR3 is 12 residues long. Per the germline V gene, CDR1 is ENHRY and CDR2 is SYGVKD. Study-level findings and limits: IM1 and IM2 tumors showed no difference in T-cell fraction.

Concerning this clone: Its target is unknown.

The TCR comes from a human donor with non-small cell lung cancer. The sequenced material came from lung tumor tissue. The chain joins TRBV10-3 to TRBJ2-1; no firm D call. The CDR3 protein is CAISEGDRVQFF. CDR3 bases: TGTGCCATCAGTGAGGGGGATCGTGTGCAGTTCTTC.